The 27 T cell receptor beta chains presented below share a single source sample, sequenced in a study of blood T cells in healthy people across ages. Through a sample-barcoded 5' primer and a J-beta primer mix, a second PCR was run for roughly 7 to 11 cycles. TCRdb ran MiXCR on the 5' RACE reads and lists one entry per CDR3 protein. This sample has about 1.8 million distinct CDR3 sequences; about 49% occur once, and the top ten carry less than 2.5%. Sequencing input: blood. These receptors came from a woman in her 40s in good health.

There are a few counts of this clonotype. The chain links TRBV27 to TRBJ2-1, with D perhaps TRBD2 (6 bases). This CDR3 region has 16 residues. Trimming removed 6 bases from V and 7 bases from J, with 22 bases in between. CDR1 is MNHEY, CDR2 SMNVEV, per germline (reference sequence). CDR3 sequence (DNA): TGTGCCAGCAGCCTGATCGGGCTAGCGAAGGAGAATGAGCAGTTCTTC. Its translation: CASSLIGLAKENEQFF.

The chain combines TRBV5-1 with TRBJ2-3; D not certain. Between the trimmed V and J ends, which lost 0 bases and 4 bases, there was a span of 15 bases. Germline V gene sequence: CDR1 SGHRS, CDR2 YFSETQ. CDR3 size: 16 residues. DNA of the CDR3: TGCGCCAGCAGCTTGGCGGGCTCCGGCCCGCCAGATACGCAGTATTTT. Encoded protein: CASSLAGSGPPDTQYF.

This rearrangement joins TRBV20-1 to TRBJ1-1; 7 bases match TRBD1. The CDR3 covers 15 residues. The V gene end was trimmed by 1 base and the J gene end by 1 base; junction bases not matched to a gene: 6. Germline V lookup: CDR1 DFQATT, CDR2 SNEGSKA (reference sequence). The CDR3 bases are TGCAGTGCTAGAGGGGACAGAGTGTGGAACACTGAAGCTTTCTTT. Translated, it gives CSARGDRVWNTEAFF.

The chain combines TRBV20-1 with TRBJ2-5; TRBD1 matches at 10 bases. The J call is doubtful: the DNA matches TRBJ2-7 better. Germline CDR1 DFQATT, CDR2 SNEGSKA (reference sequence). The CDR3 runs to 13 residues. Here the CDR3 reads CSARKGQGCEQYF. CDR3 nucleotide sequence: TGCAGTGCAAGAAAGGGACAGGGGTGCGAGCAGTACTTC.

The J gene is TRBJ1-2, the V gene TRBV15, with 9 bases matching TRBD1. The V gene's germline CDR1 is LNHNV and CDR2 YYDKDF (reference sequence). J gave up 7 bases and V 4 bases, and 13 bases lay outside the gene matches. The CDR3 is made up of 16 amino acids. CDR3 sequence: CATSTFRDRDRSGYTF. The CDR3 bases are TGTGCCACCAGCACTTTCCGGGACAGGGATAGGAGTGGCTACACCTTC.

This clonotype showed up just a few times. The chain links TRBV7-9 to TRBJ2-1; 12 bases are shared with TRBD2. The length of the CDR3 is 16 residues. The V and J ends lost 5 bases and 4 bases, in that order; junction bases with no gene match: 6. Germline V gene data show CDR1 as SEHNR and CDR2 as FQNEAQ (reference sequence). The CDR3 sequence is CASSPGLAGFYNEQFF. CDR3 nucleotide sequence: TGTGCCAGCAGCCCAGGACTAGCGGGATTTTACAATGAGCAGTTCTTC.

This chain joins TRBV5-1 and TRBJ2-5; D possibly uses TRBD1 or TRBD2 (5 bases each). Gene TRBJ2-7 matches the end of the DNA better, so the J call may be wrong. This CDR3 comprises 15 residues. Per the germline V gene, CDR1 is SGHRS and CDR2 is YFSETQ. CDR3 sequence: CASSLARDGVYEQYF. Written as DNA, the CDR3 is TGCGCCAGCAGCTTGGCCCGGGACGGAGTCTACGAGCAGTACTTC.

This clonotype was seen more than once but under ten times. V gene TRBV20-1 combines with J gene TRBJ2-1, with D possibly being TRBD2 (5 bases). V lost 2 bases, J lost 6 bases, and 11 bases lay in between. The CDR3 covers 13 residues. CDR1 DFQATT and CDR2 SNEGSKA come from the germline V gene (reference sequence). The CDR3 reads CSARPSGLNEQFF. CDR3 sequence (DNA): TGCAGTGCTAGACCGAGCGGCCTCAATGAGCAGTTCTTC.

The genes are TRBV15 and TRBJ1-1, with D possibly TRBD1 on 5 matching bases. The CDR3 is 17 amino acids. Trimming stripped 4 bases from V and 3 bases from J, with 21 bases between. The germline gives CDR1 LNHNV, CDR2 YYDKDF (reference sequence). This chain's CDR3 is CATSKDRVMGDYTEAFF. The CDR3, as DNA: TGTGCCACCAGCAAGGATCGCGTTATGGGGGATTACACTGAAGCTTTCTTT.

The rearrangement links TRBV10-3 to TRBJ2-7; D not certain. The V end was cut by 0 bases, the J end by 7 bases, with 10 bases between. This CDR3 has 13 amino acids. Germline V gene data show CDR1 as ENHRY and CDR2 as SYGVKD. The CDR3 DNA reads as TGTGCCATCAGTGAGTCTGCTCCCAGGGAGCAGTACTTC. It is translated as CAISESAPREQYF.

This chain uses TRBV3-1 with TRBJ2-1; D is unresolved. The germline V gene has CDR1 LGHDT and CDR2 YNNKEL (reference sequence). This CDR3 is built from 15 residues. Trimming shortened V by 3 bases and J by 0 bases, and 9 bases separated the two germline ends. Here the CDR3 reads CASSHMATSYNEQFF. The CDR3 DNA sequence: TGTGCCAGCAGCCATATGGCGACCTCCTACAATGAGCAGTTCTTC.

This clonotype was recorded a few times. V usage is TRBV7-2 and J usage is TRBJ2-1, with D possibly matching TRBD1 (5 bases). V shed 2 bases and J shed 4 bases, with 12 bases lying between them. This CDR3 contains 15 residues. Per the germline V gene, CDR1 is SGHTA and CDR2 is FQGNSA. CDR3 sequence: CASSLQGVVYNEQFF. CDR3 bases: TGTGCCAGCAGCTTACAAGGGGTGGTTTACAATGAGCAGTTCTTC.

The rearrangement uses TRBV5-1 and TRBJ2-7; a possible D gene is TRBD1 (6 bases). Germline values: CDR1 SGHRS, CDR2 YFSETQ. Trimming left V 1 base short and J 3 bases short, with 11 bases between. The CDR3 contains 14 residues. CDR3 sequence: CASSLPGARYEQYF. The CDR3 DNA reads TGCGCCAGCAGCTTGCCAGGGGCTCGCTACGAGCAGTACTTC.

The V and J genes are TRBV28 and TRBJ2-5; D possibly corresponds to TRBD1 (6 bases). This CDR3 is built from 15 residues. The germline V and J ends were trimmed by 7 bases and 2 bases, with 17 bases remaining between them. Germline-derived CDR1 and CDR2 are MDHEN and SYDVKM. CDR3 loop: CASKERGTYQETQYF. The CDR3 DNA reads as TGTGCCAGCAAGGAGAGGGGGACGTATCAAGAGACCCAGTACTTC. The variable domain in full, with the rest retrieved from reference TRBV28 and TRBJ2-5, is DVKVTQSSRYLVKRTGEKVFLECVQDMDHENMFWYRQDPGLGLRLIYFSYDVKMKEKGDIPEGYSVSREKKERFSLILESASTNQTSMYLCASKERGTYQETQYFGPGTRLLVL.

The chain is built from TRBV12-3 or TRBV12-4 and TRBJ2-1; 12 bases agree with TRBD2. The CDR3 consists of 16 residues. The V segment lost 7 bases and the J segment 4 bases; nucleotides outside the gene matches: 8. The DNA of the CDR3 is TGTGCCAGCACCGGGGCTAGCGGGGGGGCATACAATGAGCAGTTCTTC. This gives the protein CASTGASGGAYNEQFF.

V usage is TRBV27 and J usage is TRBJ2-6; unclear D gene. V lost 8 bases and J 2 bases, leaving 13 bases between the germline ends. The CDR3 contains 15 residues. Germline V CDR1 and CDR2: MNHEY, SMNVEV (reference sequence). CDR3 nucleotides: TGTGCCAGCGCTCAGGCATGGGCTGGGGCCAACGTCCTGACTTTC. Its translation is CASAQAWAGANVLTF.

This clonotype has only a few counts. The chain recombines TRBV20-1 with TRBJ2-5; perhaps TRBD1 as D (5 bases). Trimming cost V 0 bases and J 5 bases, with 10 bases left between them. The CDR3 length is 13 residues. CDR1 DFQATT and CDR2 SNEGSKA come from the germline V gene (reference sequence). The CDR3 region has the DNA TGCAGTGCTAGAGACGCCAGGGCGGAGACCCAGTACTTC. Its translation: CSARDARAETQYF.

The rearrangement links TRBV13 to TRBJ2-3; D ambiguous. V lost 3 bases to trimming and J lost 3 bases, with 10 bases between them. The germline V gene encodes CDR1 PRHDT and CDR2 FYEKMQ (reference sequence). There are 14 residues in the CDR3. CDR3 coding DNA: TGTGCCAGCAGCTTCTTAGGGCAAACAGATACGCAGTATTTT. Its protein product is CASSFLGQTDTQYF. The entire variable domain, with the rest obtained from reference TRBV13 and TRBJ2-3, is as follows: AAGVIQSPRHLIKEKRETATLKCYPIPRHDTVYWYQQGPGQDPQFLISFYEKMQSDKGSIPDRFSAQQFSDYHSELNMSSLELGDSALYFCASSFLGQTDTQYFGPGTRLTVL.

The rearrangement joins TRBV7-9 to TRBJ1-6; D is ambiguous. Trimming removed 0 bases at V and 14 bases at J, with 11 bases between. The CDR3 runs to 13 residues. Germline V CDR1 and CDR2: SEHNR, FQNEAQ (reference sequence). The CDR3 reads CASSLASTESLHF. As DNA, the CDR3 is TGTGCCAGCAGCTTAGCCAGTACAGAATCCCTCCACTTT. Complete variable domain (other parts from reference TRBV7-9 and TRBJ1-6): DTGVSQNPRHKITKRGQNVTFRCDPISEHNRLYWYRQTLGQGPEFLTYFQNEAQLEKSRLLSDRFSAERPKGSFSTLEIQRTEQGDSAMYLCASSLASTESLHFGNGTRLTVT.

V and J are TRBV15 and TRBJ2-1; D gene unclear. Germline V gene data show CDR1 as LNHNV and CDR2 as YYDKDF (reference sequence). CDR3 length: 16 amino acids. V dropped 1 base and J dropped 0 bases, with 10 bases sitting between them. This CDR3 reads CATSRVTPGSYNEQFF. The DNA for the CDR3 is TGTGCCACCAGCAGAGTGACTCCGGGCTCCTACAATGAGCAGTTCTTC.

The genes are TRBV6-2 or TRBV6-3 and TRBJ2-1, with 13 bases matching TRBD2. From germline, CDR1 is MNHEY and CDR2 SVGEGT. This CDR3 is 23 amino acids long. Trimming took 2 bases from V and 0 from J; bases not matched to a gene: 19. This CDR3 reads CASSYVTKGLAGAGSLSYNEQFF. Here the CDR3 DNA reads TGTGCCAGCAGTTACGTTACAAAAGGACTAGCGGGGGCCGGTTCCCTCTCCTACAATGAGCAGTTCTTC.

The chain recombines TRBV29-1 with TRBJ2-5; no reliable D call. This CDR3 has 14 amino acids. V was cut by 3 bases and J by 5 bases, with 16 bases left in between. Germline values: CDR1 SQVTM, CDR2 ANQGSEA. In nucleotides, the CDR3 is TGCAGCGTTGACCCCACAATAATTAGGGAGACCCAGTACTTC. Translation gives CSVDPTIIRETQYF.

This clonotype came up a few times. The chain links TRBV28 to TRBJ1-2; 7 nucleotides line up with TRBD1. The germline gives CDR1 MDHEN, CDR2 SYDVKM. V shed 10 bases, J shed 4 bases, and the junction held 15 bases outside the gene matches. The length of the CDR3 is 15 residues. CDR3 residues: CAIPRGGSEGYGYTF. For the CDR3, the DNA is TGTGCCATTCCGCGAGGGGGCTCCGAGGGCTATGGCTACACCTTC.

This clonotype has more than one count but fewer than ten. The chain uses TRBV6-2 or TRBV6-3 and TRBJ2-5, with TRBD2 as a possible D gene (5 bases). In germline, CDR1 is MNHEY, CDR2 SVGEGT. V was pared by 3 bases and J by 1 base, with 9 bases between. This CDR3 region has 14 residues. The CDR3 coding sequence is TGTGCCAGCAGTTATACGAGGGTCCAAGAGACCCAGTACTTC. Its protein product is CASSYTRVQETQYF.

V is TRBV6-2 or TRBV6-3 and J is TRBJ1-1; D gene unclear. V was trimmed by 6 bases and J by 1 base, leaving 12 bases between them. CDR1 is MNHEY, CDR2 SVGEGT, per germline. The CDR3 totals 14 residues. This chain's CDR3 is CASSRGRPNTEAFF. In DNA form, the CDR3 reads TGTGCCAGCAGCCGCGGACGGCCGAACACTGAAGCTTTCTTT.

The sample holds a few counts of this clonotype. The rearrangement uses TRBV6-6 and TRBJ2-3; 8 bases are shared with TRBD1. The CDR3 has 17 amino acids. Germline CDR1 MNHNY, CDR2 SVGAGI (reference sequence). With V trimmed by 7 bases and J by 0 bases, 12 bases remained unmatched. The CDR3 region has the DNA TGTGCCAGCACCAGAGGACAGGGACTGATGAGCACAGATACGCAGTATTTT. Translation: CASTRGQGLMSTDTQYF.

The chain uses TRBV7-9 and TRBJ1-1; D unresolved. The CDR3 consists of 14 residues. Germline assignment: CDR1 SEHNR and CDR2 FQNEAQ (reference sequence). V was clipped by 2 bases and J by 3 bases, with 10 bases between them. CDR3 sequence (DNA): TGTGCCAGCAGCTTACGGAGGGTCTACACTGAAGCTTTCTTT. This encodes CASSLRRVYTEAFF.